The clone carrying this T cell receptor beta chain was counted at least ten times. The CDR3 length is 14 residues. Germline V gene lookup returns CDR1 LGHNA and CDR2 YSLEER. V dropped 1 base and J dropped 4 bases, with 10 bases sitting between them. The data stem from a study of T-cell reconstitution after alpha-beta-depleted transplantation in children. TCRbeta library preparation incorporated unique molecular identifiers. TCRdb independently ran MiXCR on the PCR reads; one entry per CDR3 protein. The top ten clones hold about 3.8% of a sample with about 400,000 distinct CDR3 sequences, about 20% of them seen once.

The sample here was PBMCs from the stem cell graft donor, taken from the stem cell graft. This receptor was taken from a human donor who donated a stem cell graft to a child with acute myeloid leukemia. The chain couples TRBV4-3 to TRBJ1-1, with D uncertain. The CDR3 bases are TGCGCCAGCAGCCAAGGAGCCGGGAGCACTGAAGCTTTCTTT. Protein sequence: CASSQGAGSTEAFF.